This note documents a single TCR beta chain sequence. Its antigen is still unknown. The source of the sample is a study of beta chain features in type 1 diabetes. Points from the study as a whole: Naive, central memory and regulatory TCRB repertoires appeared more similar among patients than healthy donors. Fewer junction insertions and more nucleotide deletions appeared in type 1 diabetes patients. For Type 1 diabetes patients, all four CD4+ subsets carried TCRB CDR3s that were moderately but significantly shorter.

The germline V gene encodes CDR1 SGHDT and CDR2 YYEEEE. V lost 4 bases and J 6 bases, leaving 17 bases between the germline ends. This CDR3 has 15 amino acids. Expressed TCRB transcripts were sequenced, since all the RNA that had been isolated was reverse transcribed. Here immunoSEQ multiplex PCR was the method, and the copy in TCRdb shows in-frame clones only, minus some. Altogether tens of thousands of clones are present, about 50% being singletons, with the ten largest covering 0.7%. The chain couples TRBV5-6 to TRBJ2-1; D is perhaps TRBD2 (6 bases). The sequence came from a young man with type 1 diabetes. Sequencing used central memory CD4+ T cells from blood. The CDR3: CASSPDYAAANEQFF. The CDR3 coding sequence is TGTGCCAGCAGCCCGGACTACGCGGCCGCCAATGAGCAGTTCTTC.